Detailed here is one TCR beta chain. The antigen is undetermined. TCRdb independently ran MiXCR on the 5' RACE reads; one entry per CDR3 protein. The repertoire has fewer than 250,000 distinct CDR3 sequences, approximately 9% of them found once; the top ten carry around 5.1%. This sample was included in a study of identical twins. Study-level findings and limits: With abundant cord blood beta clonotypes, insertions were fewer; memory repertoires showed no such pattern.

The length of the CDR3 is 17 residues. V was shortened by 3 bases and J by 0 bases, with 15 bases between the two germline ends. V gene TRBV12-3 or TRBV12-4 combines with J gene TRBJ2-4; D possibly corresponds to TRBD1 (6 bases). Sequenced input: memory (CD45RO+) T cells sorted from blood. This TCR was recovered from a woman aged 18-30 years in good health. CDR3 sequence: CASSFRTASGAKNIQYF. DNA of the CDR3: TGTGCCAGCAGTTTCCGGACAGCTTCAGGAGCCAAAAACATTCAGTACTTC.